Below, 12 T cell receptor beta chains from the same sample are listed, as sequenced in a study of blood T cell repertoires in COVID-19. Profiling relied on immunoSEQ multiplex PCR, and the TCRdb table lists in-frame clones only, not all of them. This table holds 100,000 to 150,000 clones, more than 75% found once. Sequenced input: peripheral blood. These receptors originate from a man aged 70-80 years with active COVID-19.

This clone was counted between two and nine times. The chain joins TRBV6-5 to TRBJ1-5; D possibly corresponds to TRBD1 (5 bases). Trimming cost V 7 bases and J 2 bases, with 12 bases left between them. There are 14 residues in the CDR3. Germline-derived CDR1 and CDR2 are MNHEY and SVGAGI. The CDR3 DNA is TGTGCCAGCACCCGGGGGTTGGGCAATCAGCCCCAGCATTTT. It codes for CASTRGLGNQPQHF.

The J gene is TRBJ1-4, the V gene TRBV29-1, with TRBD1 as a possible D gene (6 bases). V lost 4 bases to trimming and J lost 0 bases, with 12 bases between them. CDR3 size: 15 residues. In germline, CDR1 is SQVTM, CDR2 ANQGSEA. CDR3 bases: TGCAGCGTTGCAGGGGACGAGGCAACTAATGAAAAACTGTTTTTT. It encodes CSVAGDEATNEKLFF.

This chain connects TRBV6-1 to TRBJ2-1; 9 positions match TRBD2. Germline CDR1 and CDR2: MNHNS and SASEGT. The ends lost 1 base at V and 5 bases at J; junction bases unmatched: 6. The CDR3 is made up of 16 amino acids. For the CDR3, the DNA is TGTGCCAGCAGTGAAGTTACTAGCGGGCGAGACAATGAGCAGTTCTTC. The encoded protein is CASSEVTSGRDNEQFF.

This rearrangement joins TRBV18 to TRBJ1-2; a weak D match, TRBD1 (6 bases). Deletions cut 6 bases from V and 3 bases from J, with 17 bases between. Per germline, CDR1 KGHSH and CDR2 LQKENI. This CDR3 region has 15 residues. The CDR3 DNA sequence: TGTGCCAGCTCCTCCTCGGGGGGCCGATACTATGGCTACACCTTC. Translating it yields CASSSSGGRYYGYTF. Drawing the rest from reference TRBV18 and TRBJ1-2, the complete variable domain is NAGVMQNPRHLVRRRGQEARLRCSPMKGHSHVYWYRQLPEEGLKFMVYLQKENIIDESGMPKERFSAEFPKEGPSILRIQQVVRGDSAAYFCASSSSGGRYYGYTFGSGTRLTVV.

This rearrangement joins TRBV7-3 to TRBJ2-2, with 9 bases that match TRBD1. Germline V lookup: CDR1 SGHTA, CDR2 FQGTGA. The V and J ends lost 2 bases and 4 bases, in that order; junction bases with no gene match: 5. CDR3 length: 16 residues. For the CDR3, the DNA is TGTGCCAGCAGCTTATCCGGGACAGGGCTCACCGGGGAGCTGTTTTTT. Encoded protein: CASSLSGTGLTGELFF.

The genes are TRBV7-2 and TRBJ2-1; D may be TRBD1 (5 bases). There are 16 residues in the CDR3. V lost 1 base to trimming and J lost 0 bases, with 10 bases between them. Per germline, CDR1 SGHTA and CDR2 FQGNSA. The CDR3 sequence: CASSLGGRSSYNEQFF. CDR3 nucleotide sequence: TGTGCCAGCAGCTTAGGGGGCAGGTCCTCCTACAATGAGCAGTTCTTC.

The chain recombines TRBV9 with TRBJ2-7; a weak D match, TRBD2 (5 bases). This CDR3 region has 14 residues. V gave up 1 base and J gave up 5 bases, with 13 bases separating them. Per germline, CDR1 SGDLS and CDR2 YYNGEE. The chain's CDR3 is CASSVQEWENEQYF. The CDR3 DNA sequence: TGTGCCAGCAGCGTACAGGAGTGGGAGAACGAGCAGTACTTC. The full variable domain, with the rest looked up from reference TRBV9 and TRBJ2-7, is DSGVTQTPKHLITATGQRVTLRCSPRSGDLSVYWYQQSLDQGLQFLIQYYNGEERAKGNILERFSAQQFPDLHSELNLSSLELGDSALYFCASSVQEWENEQYFGPGTRLTVT.

The chain uses TRBV7-6 and TRBJ2-7; possibly TRBD2 for D (5 bases). Germline V gene sequence: CDR1 SGHVS, CDR2 FNYEAQ. This CDR3 has 15 residues. Trimming removed 2 bases at V and 6 bases at J, with 17 bases between. CDR3 bases: TGTGCCAGCAGCTTAAGGTTCGGGGTAGTCGGCGAGCAGTACTTC. This sequence encodes CASSLRFGVVGEQYF.

The chain links TRBV3-1 (or the pseudogene TRBV3-2) to TRBJ2-1, with 10 positions matching TRBD2. Germline lookup yields CDR1 LGHDT and CDR2 YNNKEL (reference sequence). Trimming took 0 bases from V and 8 from J; bases not matched to a gene: 10. The CDR3 consists of 17 residues. The CDR3, as DNA: TGTGCCAGCAGCCAAGATAGGCTACTAGCGGGACGGCATGAGCAGTTCTTC. It specifies CASSQDRLLAGRHEQFF.

In its sample, this clone was seen a few times. The V gene is TRBV6-5, the J gene TRBJ2-5, with 9 bases fitting TRBD2. J was trimmed by 1 base and V by 8 bases; bases with no gene match: 5. The germline V gene encodes CDR1 MNHEY and CDR2 SVGAGI. This CDR3 is 14 amino acids long. CDR3 protein: CASFRREGQETQYF. CDR3 sequence (DNA): TGTGCCAGCTTTCGGCGGGAGGGCCAAGAGACCCAGTACTTC.

Concerning this clone: Different DNA sequences within this sample yield the same CDR3. The V call is TRBV19, the J call TRBJ1-1, with D hard to call. Germline V gives CDR1 LNHDA, CDR2 SQIVND (reference sequence). Trimming took off 2 bases at V and 1 base at J, with 5 bases between the two ends. The CDR3 contains 13 residues. The CDR3 loop reads CASSIRENTEAFF. The DNA of the CDR3 is TGTGCCAGTAGTATACGAGAGAACACTGAAGCTTTCTTT.

This CDR3 is CASSRDRGSPLHF. CDR3 DNA: TGTGCCAGCAGTCGGGACAGGGGTTCACCCCTCCACTTT. The genes are TRBV27 and TRBJ1-6; 10 bases fit TRBD1. V lost 5 bases to trimming and J lost 9 bases; unmatched junction nucleotides: 1. From germline, CDR1 is MNHEY and CDR2 SMNVEV (reference sequence). This CDR3 has 13 amino acids.